A selection of T cell receptor beta chains follows, all from one sample in a study of blood T cell repertoires in COVID-19. The method was immunoSEQ multiplex PCR; TCRdb's version includes in-frame clones alone and lacks a portion of them. The table includes a few hundred thousand clones, roughly nine tenths detected once. Sequencing was performed on PBMCs or T cells enriched from blood (not recorded which). Receptors were obtained from a woman in her thirties who had recovered from COVID-19. Each CDR3 is given with its conserved first and last residue. The order of the fields is J gene, D gene, V gene, clone size, CDR3 length, CDR3 protein, CDR3 DNA. The D gene is left open where the match is weak. Not every row has a clone size; where given, it reads once, few, many or a size class.

>TRBJ2-1|.|TRBV3-1/TRBV3-2|.|14
CASSQQRTYNEQFF
TGTGCCAGCAGCCAACAACGGACATACAATGAGCAGTTCTTC
>TRBJ2-7|TRBD1|TRBV5-4|.|15
CASSEPGQLSYEQYF
TGTGCCAGCAGCGAACCGGGACAGCTCTCCTACGAGCAGTACTTC
>TRBJ2-2|.|TRBV18|once|13
CASSPPSSWELFF
TGTGCCAGCTCACCACCAAGTAGCTGGGAGCTGTTTTTT
>TRBJ1-2|.|TRBV6-1|.|17
CASSEGFTGPWNYGYTF
TGTGCCAGCAGTGAAGGGTTTACAGGGCCCTGGAACTATGGCTACACCTTC
>TRBJ1-2|.|TRBV2|.|14
CASSETRAGGGYTF
TGTGCCAGCAGTGAAACCAGGGCTGGTGGTGGCTACACCTTC
>TRBJ2-5|.|TRBV28|.|15
CASSFLLAVQETQYF
TGTGCCAGCAGTTTTTTACTAGCAGTCCAAGAGACCCAGTACTTC
>TRBJ1-1|.|TRBV27|once|14
CASSQGGTLPEAFF
TGTGCCAGCAGTCAGGGCGGCACGCTTCCTGAAGCTTTCTTT
>TRBJ2-7|.|TRBV2|.|13
CASIGGRTYEQYF
TGTGCCAGCATTGGGGGCAGGACCTACGAGCAGTACTTC
>TRBJ2-3|TRBD1|TRBV7-3|.|15
CASSLGQGALDTQYF
TGTGCCAGCAGCTTAGGACAGGGGGCCCTAGATACGCAGTATTTT
>TRBJ2-1|.|TRBV2|.|14
CASTPASSYNEQFF
TGTGCCAGCACCCCAGCGAGCTCCTACAATGAGCAGTTCTTC
>TRBJ1-1|.|TRBV6-4|.|13
CASSALMGGEAFF
TGTGCCAGCAGTGCCCTAATGGGGGGTGAAGCTTTCTTT
>TRBJ1-2|TRBD1|TRBV6-5|few|16
CASSSTTGVITNGYTF
TGTGCCAGCAGTTCAACGACAGGGGTGATAACTAATGGCTACACCTTC
>TRBJ2-7|TRBD1|TRBV7-9|.|15
CASSAGTGELREQYF
TGTGCCAGCAGCGCGGGGACAGGGGAACTACGGGAGCAGTACTTC
>TRBJ1-1|.|TRBV28|.|16
CASIERPGAGDAEAFF
TGTGCCAGCATAGAGCGGCCAGGGGCGGGGGACGCTGAAGCTTTCTTT
>TRBJ2-5|.|TRBV12-5|.|15
CASGLARDFQETQYF
TGTGCTAGTGGTTTGGCACGGGACTTTCAAGAGACCCAGTACTTC
>TRBJ1-4|.|TRBV3-1/TRBV3-2|.|14
CASSPQGLNEKLFF
TGTGCCAGCAGCCCGCAGGGGCTTAATGAAAAACTGTTTTTT
>TRBJ2-3|TRBD2|TRBV30|.|14
CAWRFAGDTDTQYF
TGTGCCTGGAGATTTGCGGGGGACACAGATACGCAGTATTTT
>TRBJ1-2|.|TRBV7-6|.|14
CASSLNRGTRGYTF
TGTGCCAGCAGCTTAAATAGGGGCACACGGGGCTACACCTTC
>TRBJ2-3|.|TRBV2|.|14
CASLRRISTDTQYF
TGTGCCAGCCTAAGGCGGATTAGCACAGATACGCAGTATTTT
>TRBJ2-7|.|TRBV19|.|15
CASSIDSGQRDEQYF
TGTGCCAGTAGTATAGATTCGGGACAACGCGATGAGCAGTACTTC
>TRBJ2-7|TRBD1|TRBV6-5|few|15
CASRPSEDRVYEQYF
TGTGCCAGCAGGCCCTCGGAGGACAGGGTCTACGAGCAGTACTTC
>TRBJ2-2|TRBD1|TRBV6-5|.|15
CASRTGTANTGELFF
TGTGCCAGCAGAACCGGGACAGCGAACACCGGGGAGCTGTTTTTT